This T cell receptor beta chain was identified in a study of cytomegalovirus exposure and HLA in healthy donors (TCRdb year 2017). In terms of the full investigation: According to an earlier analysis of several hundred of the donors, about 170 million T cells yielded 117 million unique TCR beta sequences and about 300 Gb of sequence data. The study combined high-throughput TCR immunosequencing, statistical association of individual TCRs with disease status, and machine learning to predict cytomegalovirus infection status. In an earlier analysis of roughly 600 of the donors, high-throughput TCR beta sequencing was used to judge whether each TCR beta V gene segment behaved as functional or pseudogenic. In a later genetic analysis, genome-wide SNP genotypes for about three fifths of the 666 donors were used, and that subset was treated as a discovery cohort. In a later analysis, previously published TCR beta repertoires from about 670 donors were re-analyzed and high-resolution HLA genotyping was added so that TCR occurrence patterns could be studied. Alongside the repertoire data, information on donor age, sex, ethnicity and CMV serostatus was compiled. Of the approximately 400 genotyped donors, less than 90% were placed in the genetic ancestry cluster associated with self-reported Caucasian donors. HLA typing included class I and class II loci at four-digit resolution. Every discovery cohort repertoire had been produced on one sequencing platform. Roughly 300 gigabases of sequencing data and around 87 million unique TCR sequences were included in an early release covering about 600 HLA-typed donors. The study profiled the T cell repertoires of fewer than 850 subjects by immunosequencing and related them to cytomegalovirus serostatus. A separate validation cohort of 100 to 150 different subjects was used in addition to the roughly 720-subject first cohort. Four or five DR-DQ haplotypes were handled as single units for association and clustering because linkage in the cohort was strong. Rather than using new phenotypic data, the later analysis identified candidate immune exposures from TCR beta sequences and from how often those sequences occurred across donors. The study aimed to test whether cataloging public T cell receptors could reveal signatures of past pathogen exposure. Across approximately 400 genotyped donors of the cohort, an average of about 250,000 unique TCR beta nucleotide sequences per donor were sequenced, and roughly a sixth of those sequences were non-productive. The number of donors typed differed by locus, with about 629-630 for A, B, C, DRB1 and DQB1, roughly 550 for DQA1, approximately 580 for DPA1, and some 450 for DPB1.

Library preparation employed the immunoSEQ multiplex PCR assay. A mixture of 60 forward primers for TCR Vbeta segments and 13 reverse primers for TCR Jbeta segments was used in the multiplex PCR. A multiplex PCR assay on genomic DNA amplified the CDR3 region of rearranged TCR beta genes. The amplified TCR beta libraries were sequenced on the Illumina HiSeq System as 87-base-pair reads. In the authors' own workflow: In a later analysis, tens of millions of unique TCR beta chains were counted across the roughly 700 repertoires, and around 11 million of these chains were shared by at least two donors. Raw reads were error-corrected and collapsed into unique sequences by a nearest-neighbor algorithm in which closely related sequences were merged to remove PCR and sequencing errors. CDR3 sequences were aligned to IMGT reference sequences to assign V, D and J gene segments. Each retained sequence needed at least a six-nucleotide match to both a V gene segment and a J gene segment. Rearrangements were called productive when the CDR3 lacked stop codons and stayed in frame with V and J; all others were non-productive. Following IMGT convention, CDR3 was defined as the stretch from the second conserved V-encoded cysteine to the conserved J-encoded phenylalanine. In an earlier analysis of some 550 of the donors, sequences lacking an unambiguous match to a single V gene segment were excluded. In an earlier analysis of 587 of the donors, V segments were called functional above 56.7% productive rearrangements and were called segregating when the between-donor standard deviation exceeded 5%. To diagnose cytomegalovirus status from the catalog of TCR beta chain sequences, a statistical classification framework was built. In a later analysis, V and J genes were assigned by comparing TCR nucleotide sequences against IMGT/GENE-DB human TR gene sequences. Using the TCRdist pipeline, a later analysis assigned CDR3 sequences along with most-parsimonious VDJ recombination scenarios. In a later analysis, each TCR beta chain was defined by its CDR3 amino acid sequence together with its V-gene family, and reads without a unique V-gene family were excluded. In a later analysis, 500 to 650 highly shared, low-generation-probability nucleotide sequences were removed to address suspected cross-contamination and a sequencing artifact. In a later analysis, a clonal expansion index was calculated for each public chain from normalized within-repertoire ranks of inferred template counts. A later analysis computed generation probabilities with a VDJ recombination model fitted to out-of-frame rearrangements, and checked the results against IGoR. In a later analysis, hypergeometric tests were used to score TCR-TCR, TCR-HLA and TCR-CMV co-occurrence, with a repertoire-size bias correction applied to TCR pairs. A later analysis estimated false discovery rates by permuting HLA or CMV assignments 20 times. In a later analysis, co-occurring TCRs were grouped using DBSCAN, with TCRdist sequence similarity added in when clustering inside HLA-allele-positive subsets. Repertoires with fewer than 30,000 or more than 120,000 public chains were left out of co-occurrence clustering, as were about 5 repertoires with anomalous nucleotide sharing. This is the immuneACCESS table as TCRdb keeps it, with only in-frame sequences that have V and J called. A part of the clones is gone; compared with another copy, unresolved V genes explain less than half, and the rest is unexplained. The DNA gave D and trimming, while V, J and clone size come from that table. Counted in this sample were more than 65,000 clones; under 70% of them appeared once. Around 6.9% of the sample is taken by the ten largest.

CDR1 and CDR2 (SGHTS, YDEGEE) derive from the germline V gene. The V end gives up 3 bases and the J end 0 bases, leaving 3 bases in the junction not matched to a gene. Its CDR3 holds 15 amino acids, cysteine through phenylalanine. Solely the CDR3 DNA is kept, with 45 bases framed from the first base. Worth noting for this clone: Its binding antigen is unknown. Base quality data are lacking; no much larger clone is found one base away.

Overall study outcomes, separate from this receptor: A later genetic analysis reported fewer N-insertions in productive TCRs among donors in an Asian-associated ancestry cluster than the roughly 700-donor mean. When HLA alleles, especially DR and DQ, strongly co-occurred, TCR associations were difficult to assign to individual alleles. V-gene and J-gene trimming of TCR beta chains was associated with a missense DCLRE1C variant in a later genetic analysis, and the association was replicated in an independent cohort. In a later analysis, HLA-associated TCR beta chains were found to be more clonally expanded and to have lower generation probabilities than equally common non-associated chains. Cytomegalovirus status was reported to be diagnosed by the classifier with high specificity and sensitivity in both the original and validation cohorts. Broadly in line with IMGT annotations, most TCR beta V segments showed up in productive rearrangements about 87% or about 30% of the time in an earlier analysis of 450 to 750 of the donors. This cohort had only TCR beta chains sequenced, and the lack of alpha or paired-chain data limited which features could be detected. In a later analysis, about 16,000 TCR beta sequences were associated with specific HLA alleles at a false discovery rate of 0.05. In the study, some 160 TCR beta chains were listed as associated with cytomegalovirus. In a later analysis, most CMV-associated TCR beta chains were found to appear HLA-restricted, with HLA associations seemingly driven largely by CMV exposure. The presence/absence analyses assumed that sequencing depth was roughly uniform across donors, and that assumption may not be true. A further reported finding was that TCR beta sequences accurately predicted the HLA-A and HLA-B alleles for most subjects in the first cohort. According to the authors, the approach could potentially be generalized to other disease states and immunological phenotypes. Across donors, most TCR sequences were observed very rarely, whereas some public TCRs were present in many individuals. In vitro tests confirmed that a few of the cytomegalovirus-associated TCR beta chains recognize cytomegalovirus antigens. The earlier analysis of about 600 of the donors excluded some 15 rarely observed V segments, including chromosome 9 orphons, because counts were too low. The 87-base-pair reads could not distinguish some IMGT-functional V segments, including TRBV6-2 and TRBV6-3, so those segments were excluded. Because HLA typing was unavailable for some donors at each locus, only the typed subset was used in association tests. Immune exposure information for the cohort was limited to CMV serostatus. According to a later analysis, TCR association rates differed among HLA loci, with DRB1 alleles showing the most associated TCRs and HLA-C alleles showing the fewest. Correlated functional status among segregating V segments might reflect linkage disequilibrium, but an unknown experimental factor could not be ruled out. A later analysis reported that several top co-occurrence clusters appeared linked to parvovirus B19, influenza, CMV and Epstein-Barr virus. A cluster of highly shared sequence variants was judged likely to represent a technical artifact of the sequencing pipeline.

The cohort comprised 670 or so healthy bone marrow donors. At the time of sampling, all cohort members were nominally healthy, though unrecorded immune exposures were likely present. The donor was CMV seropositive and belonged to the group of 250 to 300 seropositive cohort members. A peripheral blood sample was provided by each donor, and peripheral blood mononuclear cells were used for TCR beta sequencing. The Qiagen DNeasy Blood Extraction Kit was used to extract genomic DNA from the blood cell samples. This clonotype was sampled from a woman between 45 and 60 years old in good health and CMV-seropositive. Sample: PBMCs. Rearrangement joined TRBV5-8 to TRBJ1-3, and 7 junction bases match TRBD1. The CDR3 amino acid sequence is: CASSSGQSSGNTIYF. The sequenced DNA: TGTGCCAGCAGCTCGGGACAGAGCTCTGGAAACACCATATATTTT.